This T cell receptor beta chain was captured by sequencing in a study of vaccination and CD4 T cells after COVID-19. Study-level background: Cells were stimulated with overlapping spike peptides from SARS-CoV-2, HCoV-NL63, HCoV-OC43 and HCoV-229E. Study observations and caveats: Convalescent patients studied were relatively few, and early post-infection timepoints were absent.

An Oncomine TCR Beta short-read assay was used to sequence the DNA from cultured CD4+ T cells. TCRdb processed the PCR reads anew with MiXCR; each CDR3 protein has one entry. The data hold tens of thousands of distinct CDR3 sequences, with around 50% observed a single time. The germline V gene has CDR1 WNHNN and CDR2 SYGVQD (reference sequence). This CDR3 region has 17 residues. The V end was cut by 6 bases, the J end by 4 bases, with 19 bases between. Treatment given: roughly ten-day PBMC culture with coronavirus spike peptide pools or control peptides (ViraFEST assay). After being plated at around 2 million per well, PBMCs were cultured with roughly 9.3 IU/ml IL-2 and about 10 ug/ml peptide pools. Replacement of half the medium with fresh IL-2 medium took place on days 3 and 7. On this clonotype: Its antigen is currently unknown.

The clonotype originates from a human donor who received a COVID-19 vaccine. The sequencing here drew on CD4+ T cells from blood, cultured in vitro, taken before SARS-CoV-2 vaccination. The rearrangement links TRBV10-1 to TRBJ1-6, with no clear D. The CDR3 sequence: CASREVGESHYNSPLHF. The DNA for the CDR3 is TGCGCCAGCAGGGAGGTCGGGGAATCCCATTATAATTCACCCCTCCACTTT.